This TCR beta chain was found in a study of blood T cell repertoires in COVID-19. Trimming left V 6 bases short and J 0 bases short, with 6 bases between. Germline V gene data show CDR1 as LNHNV and CDR2 as YYDKDF (reference sequence). The CDR3 spans 14 residues. The recovered donors of Cohort 3 showed two negative PCRs, clearance, or symptom resolution. TCRdb's copy holds only in-frame clones and misses some; the assay was immunoSEQ multiplex PCR. The sample holds under 300,000 clones, 80% to 90% seen once. This clonotype was sampled from a woman aged 50 to 60 who had recovered from COVID-19. Material for sequencing was PBMCs or T cells enriched from blood (not recorded which). The chain couples TRBV15 to TRBJ2-6; D perhaps matches TRBD1 (5 bases). The CDR3 DNA sequence: TGTGCCACCAGTGACAGCTCTGGGGCCAACGTCCTGACTTTC. Residues: CATSDSSGANVLTF.